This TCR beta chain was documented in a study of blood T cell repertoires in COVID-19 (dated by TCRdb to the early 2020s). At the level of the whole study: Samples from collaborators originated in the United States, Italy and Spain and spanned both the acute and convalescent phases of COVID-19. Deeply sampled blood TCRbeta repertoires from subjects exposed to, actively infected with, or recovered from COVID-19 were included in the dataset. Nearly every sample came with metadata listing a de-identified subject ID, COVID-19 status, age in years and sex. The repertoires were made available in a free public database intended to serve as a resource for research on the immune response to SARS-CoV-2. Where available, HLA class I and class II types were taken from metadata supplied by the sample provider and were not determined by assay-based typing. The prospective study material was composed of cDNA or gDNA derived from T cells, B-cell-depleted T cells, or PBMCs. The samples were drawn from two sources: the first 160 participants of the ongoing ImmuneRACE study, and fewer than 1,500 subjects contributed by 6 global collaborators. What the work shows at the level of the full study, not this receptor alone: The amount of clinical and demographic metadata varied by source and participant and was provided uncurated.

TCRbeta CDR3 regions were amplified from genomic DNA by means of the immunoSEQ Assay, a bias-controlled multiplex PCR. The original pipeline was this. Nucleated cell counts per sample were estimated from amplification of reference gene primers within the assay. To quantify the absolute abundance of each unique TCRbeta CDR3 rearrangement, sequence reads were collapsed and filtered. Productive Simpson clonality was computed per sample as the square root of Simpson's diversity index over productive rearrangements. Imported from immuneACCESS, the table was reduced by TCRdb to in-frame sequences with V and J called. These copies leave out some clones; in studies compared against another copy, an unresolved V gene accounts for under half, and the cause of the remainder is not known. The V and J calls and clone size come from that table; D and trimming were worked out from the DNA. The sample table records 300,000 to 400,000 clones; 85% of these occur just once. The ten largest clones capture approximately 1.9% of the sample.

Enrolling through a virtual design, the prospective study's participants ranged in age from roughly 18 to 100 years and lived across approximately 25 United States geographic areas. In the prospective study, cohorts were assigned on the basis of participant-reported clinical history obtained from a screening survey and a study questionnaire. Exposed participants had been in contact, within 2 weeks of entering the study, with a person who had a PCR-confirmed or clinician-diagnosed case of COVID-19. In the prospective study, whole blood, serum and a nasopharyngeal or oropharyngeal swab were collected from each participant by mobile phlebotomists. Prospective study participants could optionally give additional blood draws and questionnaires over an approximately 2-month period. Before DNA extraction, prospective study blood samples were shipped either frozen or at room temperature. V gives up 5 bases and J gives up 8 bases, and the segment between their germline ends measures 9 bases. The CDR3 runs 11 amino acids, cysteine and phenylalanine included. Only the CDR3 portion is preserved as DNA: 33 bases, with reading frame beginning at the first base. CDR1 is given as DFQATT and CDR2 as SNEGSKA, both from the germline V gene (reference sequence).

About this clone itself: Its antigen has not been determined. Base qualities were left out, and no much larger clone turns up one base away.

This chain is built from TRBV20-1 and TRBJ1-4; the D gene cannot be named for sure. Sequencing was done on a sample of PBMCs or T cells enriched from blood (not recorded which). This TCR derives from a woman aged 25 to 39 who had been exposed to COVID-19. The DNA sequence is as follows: TGCAGTGCTCGACAAGAGGAAAAACTGTTTTTT. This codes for CSARQEEKLFF.